Each of the 17 T cell receptor beta chains below was sequenced from the same sample in a study of siplizumab effects on memory and regulatory T cells. This table comes from immunoSEQ multiplex PCR, and its TCRdb copy is limited to in-frame clones, with some not included. The data hold 99,000 or so clones, with around 94% observed a single time. The sequenced sample was non-Treg CD4+ T cells sorted from blood. These receptors all come from a human donor in good health.

The CDR3: CASSLAAGNNSPLHF. DNA for the CDR3: TGTGCCAGCAGCTTAGCGGCAGGGAATAATTCACCCCTCCACTTT. The chain carries TRBV7-9 and TRBJ1-6, with D tentatively TRBD1 (5 bases). The CDR3 is 15 residues long. V was trimmed by 0 bases and J by 5 bases, leaving 8 bases between them. Germline CDR1 reads SEHNR; CDR2 reads FQNEAQ (reference sequence).

The CDR3 bases are TGTGCCAGCAGTTTATGGGGCCAGGGCGTCGGGACCCAGTACTTC. Protein product: CASSLWGQGVGTQYF. This chain joins TRBV28 and TRBJ2-5; TRBD1 might be the D (5 bases). Per the germline V gene, CDR1 is MDHEN and CDR2 is SYDVKM. The CDR3 extends over 15 amino acids. Trimming stripped 0 bases from V and 7 bases from J, with 15 bases between.

The chain links TRBV10-2 to TRBJ2-2, with D unclear. Germline CDR1 WSHSY, CDR2 SAAADI. The CDR3 has 13 residues. V gave up 5 bases and J gave up 6 bases, with 10 bases separating them. CDR3 residues: CASSPTRSGELFF. DNA for the CDR3: TGCGCCAGCAGTCCAACCAGGTCCGGGGAGCTGTTTTTT.

The DNA of the CDR3 is TGTGCCAGCAGTGAACAGGAAGGCGGTGGAAACACCATATATTTT. Its translation is CASSEQEGGGNTIYF. The chain carries TRBV6-1 and TRBJ1-3; D is ambiguous. Deletions cut 2 bases from V and 3 bases from J, with 11 bases between. The length of the CDR3 is 15 residues. In germline, CDR1 is MNHNS, CDR2 SASEGT.

The chain has TRBV7-3 and TRBJ1-1; 8 nucleotides align to TRBD1. After removal of 4 bases from V and 8 bases from J, the junction contained 6 bases not matched to a gene. The germline gives CDR1 SGHTA, CDR2 FQGTGA. This CDR3 comprises 13 residues. The chain's CDR3 is CASSYDRGREAFF. The CDR3, as DNA: TGTGCCAGCAGCTATGACAGGGGCAGAGAAGCTTTCTTT.

A remark on this clone: Other DNA sequences from this sample encode an identical CDR3 as well. The rearrangement links TRBV5-1 to TRBJ2-1, with TRBD2 matching 7 bases. CDR3 length equals 13 residues. Trimming cost V 0 bases and J 7 bases; bases outside gene matches: 1. Germline loops: CDR1 SGHRS, CDR2 YFSETQ. The CDR3 spells CASSLGRGNEQFF. The CDR3 DNA sequence: TGCGCCAGCAGCTTGGGGCGGGGGAATGAGCAGTTCTTC.

This clone showed up just once. The chain is built from TRBV18 and TRBJ1-4; D gene uncertain. The CDR3 contains 17 residues. Germline assignment: CDR1 KGHSH and CDR2 LQKENI. Between the trimmed V and J ends, which lost 2 bases and 0 bases, there was a span of 13 bases. CDR3 sequence reads: CASSPSTAYTTNEKLFF. The CDR3 nucleotides are TGTGCCAGCTCACCATCGACGGCGTATACAACTAATGAAAAACTGTTTTTT.

This sequence joins TRBV28 and TRBJ1-3; D is unresolved. The V and J ends lost 3 bases and 1 base respectively, with 10 bases between them. CDR1 and CDR2 (germline): MDHEN, SYDVKM. This CDR3 region has 15 residues. CDR3 nucleotides: TGTGCCAGCAGTTTGGGAGGCGCATCTGGAAACACCATATATTTT. This gives the protein CASSLGGASGNTIYF.

The gene calls are TRBV7-8 and TRBJ2-5; 13 bases fit TRBD2. The assigned J gene may be wrong: the sequence end matches TRBJ2-7 better. From germline, CDR1 is SGHVS and CDR2 FQNEAQ. This CDR3 has 17 residues. CDR3 amino acids: CASSLTGTSGIGYEQYF. In DNA, the CDR3 is TGTGCCAGCAGCTTGACCGGGACTAGCGGGATAGGGTACGAGCAGTACTTC.

The chain has TRBV5-1 and TRBJ2-1; TRBD1 aligns across 12 bases. V lost 4 bases and J lost 0; bases outside the gene matches: 20. The germline V gene encodes CDR1 SGHRS and CDR2 YFSETQ. The CDR3 has 22 amino acids. The CDR3 DNA follows: TGCGCCAGCAGCCACCCCCCGTTGAGGGGACAGGGGGCTGTGAGCTCCTACAATGAGCAGTTCTTC. Translating it yields CASSHPPLRGQGAVSSYNEQFF.

V and J are TRBV6-6 and TRBJ1-3, with 12 positions matching TRBD1. The CDR3 length is 16 residues. J lost 4 bases, V lost 2 bases, and 3 bases had no gene match. Germline V gene sequence: CDR1 MNHNY, CDR2 SVGAGI (reference sequence). For the CDR3, the DNA is TGTGCCAGCAGTTACCGGGACAGGGGGCGCGGAAACACCATATATTTT. This encodes CASSYRDRGRGNTIYF.

This clone was picked up one time. The chain carries TRBV30 and TRBJ2-2; 7 bases fit TRBD1. With V trimmed by 3 bases and J by 2 bases, 9 bases remained unmatched. CDR3 size: 16 residues. CDR1 is GTSNPN, CDR2 SVGIG, per germline (reference sequence). CDR3 sequence: CAWSQTGTANTGELFF. Here the CDR3 DNA reads TGTGCCTGGAGCCAAACGGGGACAGCCAACACCGGGGAGCTGTTTTTT. The variable domain in full, completed from reference TRBV30 and TRBJ2-2, reads SQTIHQWPATLVQPVGSPLSLECTVEGTSNPNLYWYRQAAGRGLQLLFYSVGIGQISSEVPQNLSASRPQDRQFILSSKKLLLSDSGFYLCAWSQTGTANTGELFFGEGSRLTVL.

The chain joins TRBV15 to TRBJ2-2; no firm D call. V was trimmed by 0 bases and J by 4 bases, leaving 9 bases between them. This CDR3 spans 15 amino acids. Germline CDR1 reads LNHNV; CDR2 reads YYDKDF (reference sequence). CDR3: CATSRDGTVTGELFF. CDR3 bases: TGTGCCACCAGCAGAGACGGCACAGTCACCGGGGAGCTGTTTTTT.

The chain links TRBV5-4 to TRBJ1-1; 7 nucleotides line up with TRBD1. V trimming: 2 bases; J trimming: 0 bases; junction bases outside the gene matches: 1. From germline, CDR1 is SGHNT and CDR2 YYREEE (reference sequence). The CDR3 is made up of 14 amino acids. The CDR3 DNA sequence: TGTGCCAGCAGCTTCACAGGGGTGAACACTGAAGCTTTCTTT. This sequence encodes CASSFTGVNTEAFF. The full variable domain, completed using reference TRBV5-4 and TRBJ1-1, is ETGVTQSPTHLIKTRGQQVTLRCSSQSGHNTVSWYQQALGQGPQFIFQYYREEENGRGNFPPRFSGLQFPNYSSELNVNALELDDSALYLCASSFTGVNTEAFFGQGTRLTVV.

The chain combines TRBV5-4 with TRBJ1-2, with D unclear. Germline assignment: CDR1 SGHNT and CDR2 YYREEE (reference sequence). This CDR3 spans 13 amino acids. The V gene lost 1 base and the J gene lost 1 base, with 5 bases spanning the gap. This CDR3 reads CASSLFSNYGYTF. Here the CDR3 DNA reads TGTGCCAGCAGCTTGTTTAGTAACTATGGCTACACCTTC.

This chain uses TRBV5-6 with TRBJ1-6; 8 bases align to TRBD1. Losses at the gene ends were 3 bases for V and 8 bases for J; bases not matched to a gene: 4. Germline V gene lookup returns CDR1 SGHDT and CDR2 YYEEEE. The CDR3 sequence is 14 residues long. CDR3 loop: CASSSTGVDSPLHF. The CDR3 bases are TGTGCCAGCAGCTCGACAGGGGTAGATTCACCCCTCCACTTT.

V gene TRBV4-1 combines with J gene TRBJ2-2; D perhaps matches TRBD2 (6 bases). Germline V CDR1 and CDR2: MGHRA, YSYEKL. The CDR3 totals 17 residues. V was trimmed by 1 base and J by 6 bases, leaving 18 bases between them. This chain's CDR3 is CASSQAAGGVGAGELFF. Written as DNA, the CDR3 is TGCGCCAGCAGCCAAGCGGCCGGCGGGGTTGGTGCCGGGGAGCTGTTTTTT.